The subject of this entry is one TCR beta chain. What it binds is not known. Measured with immunoSEQ multiplex PCR; TCRdb has only the in-frame clones, and not every one. Of approximately 140,000 clones in the sample, about 87% were seen once. The data stem from a study of T cell responses to AZD1222 COVID-19 vaccine. In the study overall: Whether given at about 4 or about 12 weeks, second doses were pooled.

General observations from the study: Spike-specific TCR repertoires showed rising breadth and depth after two AZD1222 doses. Repertoire collection took place solely once the T cell response had peaked. There were mostly white British donors and more females than males, and clonal diversity was possibly underestimated.

After removal of 5 bases from V and 4 bases from J, the junction contained 4 bases not matched to a gene. The CDR3 has 14 residues. Germline CDR1 reads SGHTA; CDR2 reads FQGNSA. The sample here was peripheral blood, taken on day 0 of AZD1222 vaccination. The rearrangement joins TRBV7-2 to TRBJ2-5; 10 bases agree with TRBD1. The receptor was isolated from an adult in good health. CDR3 DNA: TGTGCCAGCAGCGCCGGGACAGGGGCAGAGACCCAGTACTTC. This gives the protein CASSAGTGAETQYF. The full variable domain, in which reference TRBV7-2 and TRBJ2-5 provide the parts outside the CDR3, is GAGVSQSPSNKVTEKGKDVELRCDPISGHTALYWYRQSLGQGLEFLIYFQGNSAPDKSGLPSDRFSAERTGGSVSTLTIQRTQQEDSAVYLCASSAGTGAETQYFGPGTRLLVL.